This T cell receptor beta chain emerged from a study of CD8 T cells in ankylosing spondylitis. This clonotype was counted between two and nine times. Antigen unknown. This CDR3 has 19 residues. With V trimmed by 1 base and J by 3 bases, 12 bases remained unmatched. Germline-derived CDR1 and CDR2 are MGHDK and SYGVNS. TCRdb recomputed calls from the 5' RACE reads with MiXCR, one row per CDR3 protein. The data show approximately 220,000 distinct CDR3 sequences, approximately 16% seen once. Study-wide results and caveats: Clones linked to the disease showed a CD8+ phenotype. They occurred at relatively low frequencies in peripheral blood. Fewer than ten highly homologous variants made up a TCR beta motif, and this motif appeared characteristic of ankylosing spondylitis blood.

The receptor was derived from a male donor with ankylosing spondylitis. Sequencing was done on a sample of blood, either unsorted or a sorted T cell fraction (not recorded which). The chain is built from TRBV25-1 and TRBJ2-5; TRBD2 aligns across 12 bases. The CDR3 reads CASSELEVGLAGGEETQYF. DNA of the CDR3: TGTGCCAGCAGTGAATTGGAGGTCGGGCTAGCGGGAGGGGAAGAGACCCAGTACTTC.